Each of the 6 T cell receptor beta chains below was sequenced from the same sample in a study of T cell responses to AZD1222 COVID-19 vaccine. Method: immunoSEQ multiplex PCR; TCRdb's copy keeps in-frame clones and lacks some. The sample yields around 25,000 clones, 80% to 90% seen once. The specimen comprised peripheral blood, sampled 28 days after the second AZD1222 dose. These receptors were taken from an adult who received the AZD1222 COVID-19 vaccine.

The J gene is TRBJ1-2, the V gene TRBV29-1; D possibly corresponds to TRBD1 (5 bases). This CDR3 has 14 residues. Between the trimmed V and J ends, which lost 1 base and 8 bases, there was a span of 17 bases. CDR1 and CDR2 from the germline V gene are SQVTM and ANQGSEA. CDR3 coding DNA: TGCAGCGTTGAAGTCGGGTCGGCAGGGTGGGGCTACACCTTC. Translated: CSVEVGSAGWGYTF.

V and J are TRBV9 and TRBJ2-4, with D tentatively TRBD1 or TRBD2 (5 bases each). V dropped 9 bases and J dropped 12 bases, with 22 bases sitting between them. Per germline, CDR1 SGDLS and CDR2 YYNGEE. The CDR3 has 13 amino acids. The CDR3 DNA follows: TGTGCCACCTTCCGGCCCTTGCCTGGGGGTCAGTACTTC. It codes for CATFRPLPGGQYF.

In its sample, this clone was seen a few times. DNA for the CDR3: TGCGCCAGCAGCTTGGCCCTTGCGGGAGGGGCCTACGAGCAGTACTTC. Translation: CASSLALAGGAYEQYF. The chain recombines TRBV5-1 with TRBJ2-7, with 9 bases matching TRBD2. CDR3 size: 16 residues. Germline V gene lookup returns CDR1 SGHRS and CDR2 YFSETQ. Unmatched junction bases numbered 6, after V lost 0 bases and J lost 2 bases.

V and J are TRBV5-1 and TRBJ1-5; D remains unclear. The CDR3 runs 13 residues. Trimming left V 0 bases short and J 8 bases short, with 9 bases between. The germline CDR1 and CDR2 sequences are SGHRS and YFSETQ. In DNA form, the CDR3 reads TGCGCCAGCAGCTTGGGGCGTTCCGAGCCCCAGCATTTT. Translating it yields CASSLGRSEPQHF.

The rearrangement links TRBV18 to TRBJ1-1; D gene ambiguous. V was shortened by 0 bases and J by 3 bases, with 11 bases between the two germline ends. CDR1 is KGHSH, CDR2 LQKENI, per germline. CDR3 size: 15 residues. For the CDR3, the DNA is TGTGCCAGCTCACCACCGGTCAGCCGTTACACTGAAGCTTTCTTT. Its protein product is CASSPPVSRYTEAFF.

This rearrangement joins TRBV5-1 to TRBJ1-3, with a tentative D call TRBD1 (6 bases). Germline V CDR1 and CDR2: SGHRS, YFSETQ. The CDR3 consists of 16 residues. Between the trimmed V and J ends, which lost 2 bases and 0 bases, there was a span of 12 bases. The DNA of the CDR3 is TGCGCCAGCAGCTTATCGACAGGCATCTCTGGAAACACCATATATTTT. This gives the protein CASSLSTGISGNTIYF.